The table lists the clone carrying this TCR beta chain with many counts. The CDR3 is made up of 16 amino acids. Germline lookup yields CDR1 MDHEN and CDR2 SYDVKM. The V gene end was trimmed by 6 bases and the J gene end by 6 bases; junction bases not matched to a gene: 13. This sample was taken from a study of T cells in Graves' hyperthyroidism and ophthalmopathy. Amplification yielded TCR beta CDR3 regions, with RNA transcripts as the source. First-round RT-PCR with HTBI primers amplified the TCR CDR3 region. TCRdb re-analysed the multiplex PCR reads in MiXCR, keeping a single row per CDR3 protein. Of more than 650,000 distinct CDR3 sequences in the sample, less than 15% were seen once. When ophthalmopathy did not progress within 18 months, Graves' hyperthyroidism was considered stable. Patients were aged 18 to 65, had disease duration under 2 months, and had newly diagnosed hyperthyroidism. Pregnant or lactating patients were excluded, as were those with uncontrolled infection or other autoimmune disease. Clinical symptoms, serum thyroxine, TRAb, thyroid ultrasound and orbital computed tomography established diagnosis.

The TCR originated in a woman under 30 with Graves' hyperthyroidism. The sequencing sample was made of blood. V gene TRBV28 combines with J gene TRBJ2-1; 8 positions match TRBD1. CDR3 in amino acids: CASSSLQGARVNEQFF. The CDR3 coding sequence is TGTGCCAGCAGCTCCCTCCAGGGGGCGCGGGTCAATGAGCAGTTCTTC.